Shown below are 14 T cell receptor beta chains from a single sample sequenced in a study of CD8 T cells in Susac syndrome. An input of about 0.45 to 1 ug of RNA was subjected to reverse transcription using random hexamers. One entry per CDR3 protein results from TCRdb running MiXCR on the immunoSEQ multiplex PCR reads. The profile shows about 300,000 distinct CDR3 sequences, about 89% of them singletons. Specimen: CD8+ T cells from PBMCs. The origin of the receptors is a human donor with multiple sclerosis.

The CDR3 sequence: CASSFNGQTYEQYF. The CDR3 DNA reads TGTGCCAGCAGCTTCAACGGACAGACCTACGAGCAGTACTTC. The genes are TRBV5-6 and TRBJ2-7, with D maybe TRBD1 (6 bases). Germline-derived CDR1 and CDR2 are SGHDT and YYEEEE. This CDR3 has 14 amino acids. V was trimmed by 2 bases and J by 2 bases, leaving 11 bases between them.

The V and J genes are TRBV12-3 or TRBV12-4 and TRBJ2-7, with 7 nucleotides matching TRBD1. There are 14 residues in the CDR3. V was pared by 6 bases and J by 2 bases, with 7 bases of the junction left unmatched. The CDR3 sequence: CASSLVDRTYEQYF. CDR3 DNA sequence: TGTGCCAGCAGCCTGGTGGACAGGACCTACGAGCAGTACTTC.

The chain couples TRBV7-9 to TRBJ2-3; no definite D call. Germline lookup yields CDR1 SEHNR and CDR2 FQNEAQ (reference sequence). The germline V and J ends were trimmed by 5 bases and 6 bases, with 18 bases remaining between them. The CDR3 is 15 amino acids. CDR3: CASSHPMKRPDTQYF. The CDR3 DNA sequence: TGTGCCAGCAGCCACCCGATGAAGAGACCCGATACGCAGTATTTT.

V usage is TRBV28 and J usage is TRBJ2-7, with 7 bases identical to TRBD1. There are 13 residues in the CDR3. V shed 8 bases and J 6 bases; nucleotides not matched to a gene: 10. The germline V gene has CDR1 MDHEN and CDR2 SYDVKM. The CDR3: CASEDRTESEQYF. CDR3 sequence (DNA): TGTGCCAGCGAGGACAGGACCGAATCCGAGCAGTACTTC.

The V gene is TRBV2, the J gene TRBJ2-5; D not resolved. Trimming took 0 bases from V and 0 from J, leaving 11 bases between them. CDR1 and CDR2 from the germline V gene are SNHLY and FYNNEI. The CDR3 has 16 residues. DNA of the CDR3: TGTGCCAGCAGTGAAGCGAGCAGCTATTACCAAGAGACCCAGTACTTC. As protein: CASSEASSYYQETQYF.

This rearrangement joins TRBV6-2 or TRBV6-3 to TRBJ2-7, with 8 bases lining up with TRBD2. V lost 4 bases and J lost 3; bases outside the gene matches: 5. Germline CDR1 MNHEY, CDR2 SVGEGT. The CDR3 has 14 residues. The DNA of the CDR3 is TGTGCCAGCAGTTCAGCGGGGGAGAGCTACGAGCAGTACTTC. It codes for CASSSAGESYEQYF.

The rearrangement links TRBV9 to TRBJ1-1; D perhaps matches TRBD1 (6 bases). The length of the CDR3 is 14 residues. CDR1 SGDLS and CDR2 YYNGEE come from the germline V gene. V lost 1 base and J lost 4, with 11 bases in between. In DNA form, the CDR3 reads TGTGCCAGCAGCGTATCCGGGGGGCTCACTGAAGCTTTCTTT. It specifies CASSVSGGLTEAFF. The full variable domain, its missing parts supplied by reference TRBV9 and TRBJ1-1, is DSGVTQTPKHLITATGQRVTLRCSPRSGDLSVYWYQQSLDQGLQFLIQYYNGEERAKGNILERFSAQQFPDLHSELNLSSLELGDSALYFCASSVSGGLTEAFFGQGTRLTVV.

J is TRBJ2-7 and V is TRBV5-6; D might be TRBD1 (6 bases). The CDR3 runs to 14 residues. Deletions cut 3 bases from V and 4 bases from J, with 14 bases between. In germline, CDR1 is SGHDT, CDR2 YYEEEE. The CDR3 loop is CASSSGQRGYEQYF. The CDR3 DNA follows: TGTGCCAGCAGCTCCGGACAGAGGGGATACGAGCAGTACTTC.

There are a few counts of this clonotype. CDR3 protein: CASSQGGSYNEQFF. The CDR3 DNA is TGTGCCAGCTCCCAAGGGGGCTCCTACAATGAGCAGTTCTTC. This chain joins TRBV7-2 and TRBJ2-1, with D possibly matching TRBD1 (6 bases). CDR3 size: 14 residues. CDR1 and CDR2 (germline): SGHTA, FQGNSA. V was trimmed by 8 bases and J by 0 bases, leaving 11 bases between them.

The J gene is TRBJ1-3, the V gene TRBV30; D is perhaps TRBD1 (5 bases). Germline V CDR1 and CDR2: GTSNPN, SVGIG (reference sequence). Trimming cost V 7 bases and J 4 bases, with 14 bases left between them. This CDR3 contains 13 residues. The CDR3 is CASNPGRGNTIYF. The DNA for the CDR3 is TGTGCCTCGAACCCAGGGAGAGGAAACACCATATATTTT.

CDR3 coding DNA: TGCAGTGCTTTGACAGCGAACACCGGGGAGCTGTTTTTT. Translation gives CSALTANTGELFF. The V gene is TRBV20-1, the J gene TRBJ2-2; a possible D gene is TRBD1 (5 bases). Germline V lookup: CDR1 DFQATT, CDR2 SNEGSKA (reference sequence). Trimming cost V 5 bases and J 0 bases, with 7 bases left between them. The CDR3 loop spans 13 amino acids.

The rearrangement joins TRBV4-3 to TRBJ1-4; no reliable D call. With 4 bases removed from V and 7 bases from J, the gap between germline ends came to 13 bases. Germline CDR1 and CDR2: LGHNA and YSLEER. CDR3 length equals 14 residues. CDR3 DNA: TGCGCCAGCAGCCCCCGGCCTCGTAGTGAAAAACTGTTTTTT. Its translation is CASSPRPRSEKLFF.

This clonotype was seen only once. The chain links TRBV5-1 to TRBJ2-4; TRBD2 agrees at 8 bases. Germline CDR1 and CDR2: SGHRS and YFSETQ. The V segment lost 4 bases and the J segment 2 bases; nucleotides outside the gene matches: 5. The CDR3 consists of 15 residues. As DNA, the CDR3 is TGCGCCAGCAGCCTTGCGGGGGGAACCAAAAACATTCAGTACTTC. This encodes CASSLAGGTKNIQYF.

V gene TRBV12-5 combines with J gene TRBJ2-1; 13 bases fit TRBD2. The germline gives CDR1 LGHNT, CDR2 FRNRAP. J gave up 9 bases and V 1 base, and 6 bases lay outside the gene matches. The CDR3 is 16 amino acids. CDR3 in DNA: TGTGCTAGTGGTTTGGGGACTAGCGGGAGAGAAATTGAGCAGTTCTTC. It encodes CASGLGTSGREIEQFF.